The clone carrying this TCR beta chain has a count of ten or more. Its matching antigen is unknown. This record belongs to a study of regulatory T cells in long-lasting Graves disease. Overall study context: Positivity for TSH receptor antibodies plus over 5 years of antithyroid drugs meant persistent Graves' disease.

CDR1 and CDR2 from the germline V gene are MDHEN and SYDVKM. This CDR3 has 17 residues. V was cut by 2 bases and J by 0 bases, with 16 bases left in between. Time point noted: persistent/refractory GD, antithyroid drugs over 5 years with positive TRAb. After RNA was extracted from PBMCs, the TCR library was made from it. General study points: Newly diagnosed patients shared around 910 public clonotypes; persistent patients shared more than 2,500.

The TCR beta library used iRepertoire HTBI primers with Arm-PCR amplification of CDR3. Authors' methods: Detected in the samples were some 68 TRBV and over twelve TRBJ segments. TCRdb fed the multiplex PCR reads into MiXCR, producing one record per CDR3 protein. What appears here as the V and J calls and clone size reflects TCRdb's work, not the paper's. The table lists a few hundred thousand distinct CDR3 sequences, approximately 23% of them singletons. Sample: peripheral blood mononuclear cells (PBMCs), taken when the disease was refractory, from a patient treated with antithyroid drugs. J is TRBJ2-5 and V is TRBV28, with D possibly matching TRBD1 (6 bases). This receptor was taken from a female donor with Graves disease. This chain's CDR3 is CASSLPTGTKYQETQYF. The CDR3 coding sequence is TGTGCCAGCAGTTTACCTACAGGGACGAAGTACCAAGAGACCCAGTACTTC.